The next 13 T cell receptor beta chains were all read from a single sample in a study of T-cell reconstitution after alpha-beta-depleted transplantation in children (dated by TCRdb to the mid-2010s). Per the publication, the treatment or condition label means: allogeneic hematopoietic cell transplantation with graft depleted of TCRalphabeta T cells and CD19 B cells. Receptor amplification or capture employed PCR. Instrument used: Illumina HiSeq 2500. To normalize quantification of the TCRbeta repertoire, the TCR libraries were built with molecular barcoding that relied on unique molecular identifiers. TCRdb passed the public sequencing reads through fastp at Q25 and MiXCR, retaining productive beta sequences. Entries that share a CDR3 protein sequence are merged under the most common genes and DNA. The sample table contains approximately 1,000,000 distinct CDR3 sequences; only one count was recorded for about 29% of them. The biggest ten clones account for more than 25% of the sample.

The source material was PBMCs, mostly from graft donor cells, sampled 360 days after TCRalphabeta/CD19-depleted stem cell transplant. The receptors here all came from a boy under two years old who had a stem cell transplant for SCID, so the T cells may come from the graft donor.

V usage is TRBV13 and J usage is TRBJ1-2, with unresolved D. Between the trimmed V and J ends, which lost 0 bases and 5 bases, there was a span of 10 bases. CDR1 is PRHDT and CDR2 is FYEKMQ in the germline V gene (reference sequence). The CDR3 is made up of 14 amino acids. This chain's CDR3 is CASSLGPPVYGYTF. CDR3 nucleotide sequence: TGTGCCAGCAGCTTAGGCCCACCCGTGTATGGCTACACCTTC.

This clonotype was picked up a small number of times. This chain links TRBV7-9 with TRBJ2-3; D is possibly TRBD1 or TRBD2 (5 bases each). The CDR3 contains 13 residues. Germline loops: CDR1 SEHNR, CDR2 FQNEAQ (reference sequence). V gave up 0 bases and J gave up 8 bases, with 9 bases separating them. CDR3 residues: CASSLAGTGTQYF. In DNA, the CDR3 is TGTGCCAGCAGCTTAGCCGGGACCGGTACGCAGTATTTT.

This chain joins TRBV23-1 and TRBJ1-6; D possibly corresponds to TRBD1 (5 bases). TRBV23-1 is filed as an ORF, its function uncertain. CDR3 length: 17 residues. With 6 bases removed from V and 0 bases from J, the gap between germline ends came to 15 bases. The CDR3 spells CASSQRDFSSYNSPLHF. Written as DNA, the CDR3 is TGCGCCAGCAGCCAAAGGGACTTCAGCTCCTATAATTCACCCCTCCACTTT.

This clonotype was observed a few times. The gene calls are TRBV20-1 and TRBJ2-3; TRBD2 might be the D (6 bases). Germline CDR1 DFQATT, CDR2 SNEGSKA (reference sequence). The V end lost 5 bases, the J end lost 2 bases, and 14 bases lay between the germline ends. The CDR3 is 14 amino acids. The CDR3, as DNA: TGCAGTGCTGGGGGGATCGGGACCACAGATACGCAGTATTTT. Translation: CSAGGIGTTDTQYF.

A few counts support this clonotype. This sequence joins TRBV5-4 and TRBJ2-6; D is possibly TRBD1 (6 bases). The germline V gene encodes CDR1 SGHNT and CDR2 YYREEE (reference sequence). This CDR3 region has 22 residues. V was clipped by 3 bases and J by 0 bases, with 28 bases between them. DNA of the CDR3: TGTGCCAGCAGCTGGCCGAGCACTATGGGGGCTCTTACCGACTCTGGGGCCAACGTCCTGACTTTC. Amino acid sequence: CASSWPSTMGALTDSGANVLTF.

The chain employs TRBV20-1 and TRBJ1-4, with D perhaps matching TRBD1 (6 bases). Germline V gives CDR1 DFQATT, CDR2 SNEGSKA (reference sequence). The CDR3 sequence is 13 residues long. Trimming removed 5 bases at V and 0 bases at J, with 7 bases between. For the CDR3, the DNA is TGCAGTGCTTCAGGGGCAACTAATGAAAAACTGTTTTTT. Amino acid sequence: CSASGATNEKLFF.

The chain has TRBV12-3 or TRBV12-4 and TRBJ2-1; D call uncertain. The CDR3 has 13 amino acids. V was cut by 0 bases and J by 11 bases, with 11 bases left in between. The chain's CDR3 is CASSLATPEKQFF. DNA of the CDR3: TGTGCCAGCAGTTTAGCCACTCCCGAGAAGCAGTTCTTC.

V and J are TRBV7-8 and TRBJ2-3; D uncertain. This CDR3 has 15 residues. The germline V and J ends were trimmed by 5 bases and 1 base, with 13 bases remaining between them. Germline V gene lookup returns CDR1 SGHVS and CDR2 FQNEAQ. The CDR3 is CASSRNRLGTDTQYF. CDR3 DNA sequence: TGTGCCAGCAGCCGAAACCGACTCGGCACAGATACGCAGTATTTT.

This chain connects TRBV10-3 to TRBJ2-7; D is ambiguous. V was clipped by 4 bases and J by 1 base, with 11 bases between them. There are 14 residues in the CDR3. Per the germline V gene, CDR1 is ENHRY and CDR2 is SYGVKD. Written as DNA, the CDR3 is TGTGCCATCAGTGCTATGGGATCTTCCTACGAGCAGTACTTC. Its translation is CAISAMGSSYEQYF.

The table lists this clonotype with a few counts. The V gene is TRBV12-3 or TRBV12-4, the J gene TRBJ2-2; the D gene is possibly TRBD1 (6 bases). Deletions cut 8 bases from V and 1 base from J, with 14 bases between. The CDR3 is 15 amino acids. CDR3 protein: CASEPRGGNTGELFF. CDR3 DNA: TGTGCCAGCGAACCCCGAGGGGGGAACACCGGGGAGCTGTTTTTT.

The chain has TRBV5-1 and TRBJ1-1; no definite D call. CDR1 is SGHRS and CDR2 is YFSETQ in the germline V gene. V gave up 2 bases and J gave up 4 bases, with 9 bases separating them. The length of the CDR3 is 13 residues. The CDR3: CASSFFGGTEAFF. In DNA, the CDR3 is TGCGCCAGCAGCTTTTTCGGCGGCACTGAAGCTTTCTTT.

This chain joins TRBV5-6 and TRBJ2-2; TRBD2 is a possible D gene (5 bases). V was clipped by 5 bases and J by 7 bases, with 15 bases between them. The CDR3 consists of 14 residues. Germline lookup yields CDR1 SGHDT and CDR2 YYEEEE. CDR3 loop: CASSPGLALGELFF. Here the CDR3 DNA reads TGTGCCAGCAGTCCGGGGTTAGCCCTCGGGGAGCTGTTTTTT.

This clonotype was observed a few times. The chain couples TRBV10-3 to TRBJ2-6; D is unresolved. V dropped 8 bases and J dropped 0 bases, with 5 bases sitting between them. Germline V lookup: CDR1 ENHRY, CDR2 SYGVKD. The CDR3 is 13 residues long. CDR3 loop: CAIADSGANVLTF. Written as DNA, the CDR3 is TGTGCCATCGCAGACTCTGGGGCCAACGTCCTGACTTTC.